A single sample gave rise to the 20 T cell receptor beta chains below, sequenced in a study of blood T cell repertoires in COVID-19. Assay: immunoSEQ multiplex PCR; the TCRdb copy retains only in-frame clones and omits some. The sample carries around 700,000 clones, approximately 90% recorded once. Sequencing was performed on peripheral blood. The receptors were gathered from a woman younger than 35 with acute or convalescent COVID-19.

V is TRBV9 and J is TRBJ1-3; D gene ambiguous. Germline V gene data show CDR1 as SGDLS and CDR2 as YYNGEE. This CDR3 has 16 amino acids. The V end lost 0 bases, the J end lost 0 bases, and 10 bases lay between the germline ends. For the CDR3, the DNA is TGTGCCAGCAGCGTAGATTCCCCTTTCTCTGGAAACACCATATATTTT. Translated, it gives CASSVDSPFSGNTIYF. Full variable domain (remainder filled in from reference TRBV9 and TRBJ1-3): DSGVTQTPKHLITATGQRVTLRCSPRSGDLSVYWYQQSLDQGLQFLIQYYNGEERAKGNILERFSAQQFPDLHSELNLSSLELGDSALYFCASSVDSPFSGNTIYFGEGSWLTVV.

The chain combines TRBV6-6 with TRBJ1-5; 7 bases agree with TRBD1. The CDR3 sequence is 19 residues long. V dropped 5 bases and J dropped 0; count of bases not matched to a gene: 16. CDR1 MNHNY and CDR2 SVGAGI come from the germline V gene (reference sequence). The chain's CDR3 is CASSPGTVPPGFSNQPQHF. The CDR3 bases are TGTGCCAGCAGTCCCGGGACAGTCCCCCCAGGGTTTAGCAATCAGCCCCAGCATTTT.

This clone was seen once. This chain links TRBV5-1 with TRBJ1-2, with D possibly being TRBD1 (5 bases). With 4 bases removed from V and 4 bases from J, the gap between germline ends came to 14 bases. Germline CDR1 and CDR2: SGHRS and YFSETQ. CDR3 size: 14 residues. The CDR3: CASSADKLSYGYTF. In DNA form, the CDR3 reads TGCGCCAGCAGCGCGGACAAGTTATCCTATGGCTACACCTTC.

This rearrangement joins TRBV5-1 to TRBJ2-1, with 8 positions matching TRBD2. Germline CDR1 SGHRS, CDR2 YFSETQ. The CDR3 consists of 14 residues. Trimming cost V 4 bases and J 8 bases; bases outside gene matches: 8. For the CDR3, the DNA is TGCGCCAGCAGCCCGGGGGGGGACTCGGATGAGCAGTTCTTC. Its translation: CASSPGGDSDEQFF. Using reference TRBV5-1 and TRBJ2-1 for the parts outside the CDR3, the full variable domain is KAGVTQTPRYLIKTRGQQVTLSCSPISGHRSVSWYQQTPGQGLQFLFEYFSETQRNKGNFPGRFSGRQFSNSRSEMNVSTLELGDSALYLCASSPGGDSDEQFFGPGTRLTVL.

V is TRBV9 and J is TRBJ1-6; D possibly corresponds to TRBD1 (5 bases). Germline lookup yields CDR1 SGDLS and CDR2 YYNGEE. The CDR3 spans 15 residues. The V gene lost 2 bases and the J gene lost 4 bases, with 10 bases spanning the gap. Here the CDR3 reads CASSVQGGYNSPLHF. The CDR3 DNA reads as TGTGCCAGCAGCGTCCAGGGTGGGTATAATTCACCCCTCCACTTT.

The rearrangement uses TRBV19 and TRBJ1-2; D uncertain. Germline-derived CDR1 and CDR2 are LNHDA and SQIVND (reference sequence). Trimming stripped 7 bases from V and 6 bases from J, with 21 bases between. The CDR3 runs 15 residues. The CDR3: CASTQSTREGHGYTF. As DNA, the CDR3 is TGTGCCAGTACCCAATCTACACGGGAGGGTCATGGCTACACCTTC. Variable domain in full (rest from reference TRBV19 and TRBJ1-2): DGGITQSPKYLFRKEGQNVTLSCEQNLNHDAMYWYRQDPGQGLRLIYYSQIVNDFQKGDIAEGYSVSREKKESFPLTVTSAQKNPTAFYLCASTQSTREGHGYTFGSGTRLTVV.

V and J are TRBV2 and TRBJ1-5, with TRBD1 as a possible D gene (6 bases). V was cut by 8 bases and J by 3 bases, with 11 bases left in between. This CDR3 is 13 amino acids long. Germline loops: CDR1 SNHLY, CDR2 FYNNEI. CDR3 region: CASETGANQPQHF. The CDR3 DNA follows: TGTGCCAGCGAGACAGGAGCCAATCAGCCCCAGCATTTT.

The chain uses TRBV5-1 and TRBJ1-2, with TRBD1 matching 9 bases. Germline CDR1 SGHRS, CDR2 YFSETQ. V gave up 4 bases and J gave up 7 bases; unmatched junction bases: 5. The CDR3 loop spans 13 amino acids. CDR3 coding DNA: TGCGCCAGCAGCCAGAGGGGACAGGGTGGCTACACCTTC. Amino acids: CASSQRGQGGYTF.

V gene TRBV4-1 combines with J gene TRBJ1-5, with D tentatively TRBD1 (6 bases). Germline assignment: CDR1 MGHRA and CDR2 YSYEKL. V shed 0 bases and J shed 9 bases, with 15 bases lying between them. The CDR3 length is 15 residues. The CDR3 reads CASSQDTTGTGPQHF. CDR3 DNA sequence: TGCGCCAGCAGCCAAGATACAACAGGGACGGGGCCCCAGCATTTT.

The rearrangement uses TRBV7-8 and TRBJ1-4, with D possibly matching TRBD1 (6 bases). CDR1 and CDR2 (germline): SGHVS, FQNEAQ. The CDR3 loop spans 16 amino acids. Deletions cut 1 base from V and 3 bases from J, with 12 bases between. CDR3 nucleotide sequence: TGTGCCAGCAGCTTAGGCTTTAGGACAGCTAATGAAAAACTGTTTTTT. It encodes CASSLGFRTANEKLFF. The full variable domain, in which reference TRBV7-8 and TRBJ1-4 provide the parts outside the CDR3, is GAGVSQSPRYKVAKRGQDVALRCDPISGHVSLFWYQQALGQGPEFLTYFQNEAQLDKSGLPSDRFFAERPEGSVSTLKIQRTQQEDSAVYLCASSLGFRTANEKLFFGSGTQLSVL.

Here the CDR3 DNA reads TGTGCCAGCAGCGGGGCAGTGGCTAGCTCTGGAAACACCATATATTTT. Its translation: CASSGAVASSGNTIYF. The chain recombines TRBV7-6 with TRBJ1-3; perhaps TRBD1 as D (5 bases). The CDR3 is 16 residues long. CDR1 and CDR2 from the germline V gene are SGHVS and FNYEAQ. V shed 5 bases and J shed 0 bases, with 14 bases lying between them.

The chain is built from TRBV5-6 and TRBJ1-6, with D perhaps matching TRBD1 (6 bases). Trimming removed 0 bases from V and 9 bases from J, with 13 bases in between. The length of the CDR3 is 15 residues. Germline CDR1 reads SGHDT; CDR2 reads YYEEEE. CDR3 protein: CASSLEGVLSSPLHF. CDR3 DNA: TGTGCCAGCAGCTTGGAGGGGGTGCTCTCTTCACCCCTCCACTTT.

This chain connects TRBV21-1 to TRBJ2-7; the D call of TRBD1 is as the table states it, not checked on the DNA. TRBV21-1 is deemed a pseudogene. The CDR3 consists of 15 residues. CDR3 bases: TGTGCCAGCAGCAAATGGAACGGACACTCCTACGAGCAGTACTTC. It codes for CASSKWNGHSYEQYF.

CDR3 residues: CASSLVGTGGSSPLHF. DNA for the CDR3: TGTGCCAGCAGCTTAGTGGGGACAGGGGGAAGTTCACCCCTCCACTTT. The V and J genes are TRBV11-3 and TRBJ1-6; 11 positions match TRBD1. The ends lost 1 base at V and 9 bases at J; junction bases unmatched: 5. Germline loops: CDR1 SGHNT, CDR2 YENEEA. The CDR3 spans 16 residues. Based on the CDR3 plus reference TRBV11-3 and TRBJ1-6, the full variable domain is EAGVVQSPRYKIIEKKQPVAFWCNPISGHNTLYWYLQNLGQGPELLIRYENEEAVDDSQLPKDRFSAERLKGVDSTLKIQPAELGDSAVYLCASSLVGTGGSSPLHFGNGTRLTVT.

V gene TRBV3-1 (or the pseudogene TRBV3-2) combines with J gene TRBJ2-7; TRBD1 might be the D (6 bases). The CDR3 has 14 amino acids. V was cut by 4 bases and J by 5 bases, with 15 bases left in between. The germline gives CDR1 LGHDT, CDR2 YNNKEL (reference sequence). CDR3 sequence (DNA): TGTGCCAGCAGCCTCTTGGGACAAGGAAACGAGCAGTACTTC. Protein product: CASSLLGQGNEQYF.

CDR3 DNA: TGTGCCAGCAGCCAACTCGCGCAGGGCCACGAGCAGTACTTC. This translates into CASSQLAQGHEQYF. The chain carries TRBV3-1 (or the pseudogene TRBV3-2) and TRBJ2-7, with D tentatively TRBD1 (5 bases). CDR1 and CDR2 from the germline V gene are LGHDT and YNNKEL (reference sequence). The V and J ends lost 2 bases and 5 bases respectively, with 13 bases between them. CDR3 length: 14 amino acids.

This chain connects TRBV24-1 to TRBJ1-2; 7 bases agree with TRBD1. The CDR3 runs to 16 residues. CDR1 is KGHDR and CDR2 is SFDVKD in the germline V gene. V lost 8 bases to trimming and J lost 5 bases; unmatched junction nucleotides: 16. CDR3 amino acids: CATNGQDKDGVYGYTF. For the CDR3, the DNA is TGTGCCACCAACGGACAGGACAAGGATGGGGTTTATGGCTACACCTTC.

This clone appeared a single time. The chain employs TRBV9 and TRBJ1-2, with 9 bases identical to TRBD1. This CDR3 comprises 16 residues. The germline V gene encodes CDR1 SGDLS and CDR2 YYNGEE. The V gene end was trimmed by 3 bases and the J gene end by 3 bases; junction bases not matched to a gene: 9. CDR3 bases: TGTGCCAGCAGCGCTACAGGGGGCGCCGGAGACTATGGCTACACCTTC. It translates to CASSATGGAGDYGYTF.

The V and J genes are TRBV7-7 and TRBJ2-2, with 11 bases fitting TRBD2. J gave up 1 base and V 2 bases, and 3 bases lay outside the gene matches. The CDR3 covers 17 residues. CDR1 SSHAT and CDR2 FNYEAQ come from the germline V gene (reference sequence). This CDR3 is CASSLRGTSGNTGELFF. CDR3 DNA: TGTGCCAGCAGCTTAAGGGGGACTAGCGGGAACACCGGGGAGCTGTTTTTT. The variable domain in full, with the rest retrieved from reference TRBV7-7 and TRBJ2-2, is GAGVSQSPRYKVTKRGQDVTLRCDPISSHATLYWYQQALGQGPEFLTYFNYEAQPDKSGLPSDRFSAERPEGSISTLTIQRTEQRDSAMYRCASSLRGTSGNTGELFFGEGSRLTVL.

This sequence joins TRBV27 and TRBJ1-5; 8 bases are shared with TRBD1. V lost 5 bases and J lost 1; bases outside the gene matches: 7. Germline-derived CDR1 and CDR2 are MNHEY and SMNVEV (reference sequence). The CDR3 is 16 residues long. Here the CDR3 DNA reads TGTGCCAGCAGTCCAAGGACAGGGACGAGCAATCAGCCCCAGCATTTT. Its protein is CASSPRTGTSNQPQHF.